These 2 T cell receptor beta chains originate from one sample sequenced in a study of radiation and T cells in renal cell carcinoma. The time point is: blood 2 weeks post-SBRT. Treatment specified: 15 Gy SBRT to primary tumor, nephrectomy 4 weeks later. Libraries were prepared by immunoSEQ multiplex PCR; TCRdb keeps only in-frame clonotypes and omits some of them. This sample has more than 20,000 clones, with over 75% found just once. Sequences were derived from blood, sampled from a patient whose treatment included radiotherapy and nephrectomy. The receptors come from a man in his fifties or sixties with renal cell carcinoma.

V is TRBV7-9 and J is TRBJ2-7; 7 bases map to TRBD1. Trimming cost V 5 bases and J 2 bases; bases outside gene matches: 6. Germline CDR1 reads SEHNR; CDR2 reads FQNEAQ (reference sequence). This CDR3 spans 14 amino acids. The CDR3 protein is CASSVRDRTYEQYF. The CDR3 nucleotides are TGTGCCAGCAGCGTCCGGGACAGAACCTACGAGCAGTACTTC.

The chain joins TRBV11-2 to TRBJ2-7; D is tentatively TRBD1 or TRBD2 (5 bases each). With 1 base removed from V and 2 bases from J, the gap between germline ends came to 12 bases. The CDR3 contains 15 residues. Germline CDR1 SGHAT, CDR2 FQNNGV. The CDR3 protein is CASSLAGRITYEQYF. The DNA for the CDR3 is TGTGCCAGCAGCTTAGCGGGACGGATAACCTACGAGCAGTACTTC.